The following is a T cell receptor (beta chain) sequence with its context. This sample stems from a study of neoadjuvant anti-PD-1 for oral cavity cancer. Overall study: Patients without progression got a fourth dose around day 43.

Using immunoSEQ multiplex PCR, the repertoire was profiled, and TCRdb retains in-frame clones only, with some absent. The table includes several thousand clones, approximately 60% detected once. This receptor was obtained from a person between 40 and 85 years old with oral cavity squamous cell carcinoma. The material was tumor tissue, obtained before nivolumab (anti-PD-1) treatment.

The CDR3 DNA is TGCGCCAGCAGCTTGCCCGGGGGAGAGACCCAGTACTTC. Protein: CASSLPGGETQYF. This chain joins TRBV5-1 and TRBJ2-5; D is possibly TRBD2 (6 bases). Trimming took 1 base from V and 4 from J, leaving 8 bases between them. The CDR3 has 13 residues. Germline values: CDR1 SGHRS, CDR2 YFSETQ.